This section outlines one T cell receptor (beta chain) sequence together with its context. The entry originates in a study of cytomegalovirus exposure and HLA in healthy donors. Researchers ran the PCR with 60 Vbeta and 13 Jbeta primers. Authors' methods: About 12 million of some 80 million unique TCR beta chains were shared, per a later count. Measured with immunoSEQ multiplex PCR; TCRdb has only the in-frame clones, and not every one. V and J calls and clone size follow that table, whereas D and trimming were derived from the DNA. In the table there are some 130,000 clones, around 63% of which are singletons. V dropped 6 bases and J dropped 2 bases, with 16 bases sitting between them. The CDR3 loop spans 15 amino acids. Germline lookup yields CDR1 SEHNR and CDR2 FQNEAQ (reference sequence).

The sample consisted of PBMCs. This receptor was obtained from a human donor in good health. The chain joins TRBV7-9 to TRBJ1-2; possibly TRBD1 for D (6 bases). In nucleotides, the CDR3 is TGTGCCAGCAGTTCAGGACAGCATTTCAACTATGGCTACACCTTC. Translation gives CASSSGQHFNYGYTF.